A single sample is the source of the 27 T cell receptor beta chains below, sequenced in a study of cytomegalovirus exposure and HLA in healthy donors. PCR employed 60 Vbeta and 13 Jbeta primers. Repertoires were generated with immunoSEQ multiplex PCR, while TCRdb's copy carries only in-frame clones and drops some. The data show about 83,000 clones, 81% seen once. The sample comprised PBMCs. The receptors were sampled from a woman aged 25 to 39 in good health and CMV-seronegative.

The chain has TRBV6-1 and TRBJ2-1; 8 positions match TRBD2. Unmatched junction bases numbered 16, after V lost 4 bases and J lost 2 bases. CDR3 length: 19 amino acids. Germline V gene sequence: CDR1 MNHNS, CDR2 SASEGT. CDR3 in amino acids: CASSASHQGAGAPYNEQFF. Here the CDR3 DNA reads TGTGCCAGCAGTGCTTCTCACCAAGGAGCGGGAGCCCCCTACAATGAGCAGTTCTTC.

This clone was counted a few times. This chain uses TRBV7-9 with TRBJ2-1; TRBD2 matches at 8 bases. Germline assignment: CDR1 SEHNR and CDR2 FQNEAQ (reference sequence). V lost 8 bases to trimming and J lost 0 bases; unmatched junction nucleotides: 6. The CDR3 is 15 amino acids. The CDR3 is CASRRGRTSYNEQFF. The DNA of the CDR3 is TGTGCCAGCCGCCGCGGGAGGACCTCCTACAATGAGCAGTTCTTC. Looking up the rest from reference TRBV7-9 and TRBJ2-1 gives the full variable domain: DTGVSQNPRHKITKRGQNVTFRCDPISEHNRLYWYRQTLGQGPEFLTYFQNEAQLEKSRLLSDRFSAERPKGSFSTLEIQRTEQGDSAMYLCASRRGRTSYNEQFFGPGTRLTVL.

This chain joins TRBV4-1 and TRBJ2-3; 8 nucleotides agree with TRBD1. V shed 0 bases and J 4 bases; nucleotides not matched to a gene: 12. CDR3 length equals 18 residues. Germline V gene lookup returns CDR1 MGHRA and CDR2 YSYEKL. The CDR3 DNA is TGCGCCAGCAGCCAAGATAGAACAAGGACAGGGCTTCCAGATACGCAGTATTTT. Translation gives CASSQDRTRTGLPDTQYF.

The chain joins TRBV10-3 to TRBJ2-1; D possibly corresponds to TRBD2 (6 bases). V was shortened by 5 bases and J by 7 bases, with 24 bases between the two germline ends. Germline V lookup: CDR1 ENHRY, CDR2 SYGVKD. The CDR3 covers 17 residues. The DNA for the CDR3 is TGTGCCATCAGTCCCCCCGGGGTCGACGGGGGTATGAATGAGCAGTTCTTC. It encodes CAISPPGVDGGMNEQFF.

The chain carries TRBV11-2 and TRBJ2-7; no clear D. CDR3 size: 13 residues. CDR1 and CDR2 (germline): SGHAT, FQNNGV. Trimming left V 1 base short and J 6 bases short, with 10 bases between. CDR3 sequence: CASSLVYSGEQYF. CDR3 nucleotide sequence: TGTGCCAGCAGCTTAGTTTACTCGGGCGAGCAGTACTTC. Using reference TRBV11-2 and TRBJ2-7 for the parts outside the CDR3, the full variable domain is EAGVAQSPRYKIIEKRQSVAFWCNPISGHATLYWYQQILGQGPKLLIQFQNNGVVDDSQLPKDRFSAERLKGVDSTLKIQPAKLEDSAVYLCASSLVYSGEQYFGPGTRLTVT.

The rearrangement uses TRBV15 and TRBJ2-1, with 11 bases aligning to TRBD1. The CDR3 contains 17 residues. Germline V CDR1 and CDR2: LNHNV, YYDKDF (reference sequence). V lost 2 bases, J lost 4 bases, and 7 bases stayed unmatched. CDR3 residues: CATSRRTGTGGYNEQFF. The CDR3 DNA is TGTGCCACCAGCAGACGCACCGGGACAGGGGGATACAATGAGCAGTTCTTC.

This clone appeared a few times. The rearrangement uses TRBV5-1 and TRBJ2-2; D gene ambiguous. Germline V gene sequence: CDR1 SGHRS, CDR2 YFSETQ. The germline V and J ends were trimmed by 3 bases and 2 bases, with 11 bases remaining between them. The length of the CDR3 is 15 residues. CDR3 amino acids: CASSSAFTNTGELFF. For the CDR3, the DNA is TGCGCCAGCAGCTCCGCTTTTACTAACACCGGGGAGCTGTTTTTT.

The chain carries TRBV10-1 and TRBJ2-2; 7 bases fit TRBD1. Germline V lookup: CDR1 WNHNN, CDR2 SYGVQD (reference sequence). This CDR3 has 17 residues. The ends lost 2 bases at V and 0 bases at J; junction bases unmatched: 6. Here the CDR3 reads CASSETSDRANTGELFF. The CDR3 nucleotides are TGCGCCAGCAGTGAGACGTCCGACAGGGCGAACACCGGGGAGCTGTTTTTT.

This clone occurred once. This chain connects TRBV7-2 to TRBJ2-5, with 7 bases that match TRBD1. This CDR3 region has 13 residues. With V trimmed by 3 bases and J by 3 bases, 1 base remained unmatched. The germline V gene has CDR1 SGHTA and CDR2 FQGNSA. CDR3 nucleotide sequence: TGTGCCAGCAGCTTTACAGGGGAAGAGACCCAGTACTTC. Translated: CASSFTGEETQYF.

For this clone: Mismatch with germline at one junction end may stem from a read error. The J gene is TRBJ1-5, the V gene TRBV30; unclear D gene. The CDR3 loop spans 12 amino acids. CDR1 is GTSNPN, CDR2 SVGIG, per germline (reference sequence). The CDR3 coding sequence is TGTACCTGGGGATCTAGTGATCAGCCCCAGCATTTT. Translating gives CTWGSSDQPQHF.

The chain combines TRBV28 with TRBJ1-3, with D hard to call. This CDR3 has 13 amino acids. Deletions cut 8 bases from V and 0 bases from J, with 8 bases between. Germline assignment: CDR1 MDHEN and CDR2 SYDVKM. The DNA of the CDR3 is TGTGCCAGCCTATATAGCTCTGGAAACACCATATATTTT. Translating it yields CASLYSSGNTIYF.

This clone was counted a single time. The chain combines TRBV7-3 with TRBJ1-2; 7 bases line up with TRBD1. V lost 5 bases to trimming and J lost 8 bases; unmatched junction nucleotides: 8. This CDR3 comprises 13 residues. The germline V gene encodes CDR1 SGHTA and CDR2 FQGTGA. CDR3 sequence (DNA): TGTGCCAGCAGCCCGACAGGGCGAGAAGGCTACACCTTC. As protein: CASSPTGREGYTF.

This clone came up once. This chain uses TRBV6-5 with TRBJ1-3, with a weak D call TRBD1 (5 bases). Germline CDR1 is MNHEY and CDR2 is SVGAGI. The CDR3 has 14 amino acids. The germline V and J ends were trimmed by 6 bases and 2 bases, with 11 bases remaining between them. The CDR3 DNA follows: TGTGCCAGCAGGAACTCAGGGACTGGAAACACCATATATTTT. Protein product: CASRNSGTGNTIYF.

This chain uses TRBV5-1 with TRBJ1-2; 8 bases align to TRBD1. The CDR3 runs to 14 residues. Germline V lookup: CDR1 SGHRS, CDR2 YFSETQ. After removal of 0 bases from V and 6 bases from J, the junction contained 4 bases not matched to a gene. The CDR3 reads CASSLGTGLNGYTF. The DNA for the CDR3 is TGCGCCAGCAGCTTGGGGACAGGGCTTAATGGCTACACCTTC.

V gene TRBV2 combines with J gene TRBJ2-7, with 11 bases matching TRBD2. The trim removed 3 bases at V and 3 bases at J, leaving 7 bases unmatched. Germline V lookup: CDR1 SNHLY, CDR2 FYNNEI. The CDR3 runs to 16 residues. This CDR3 is CASSDPLLAGGYEQYF. The CDR3, as DNA: TGTGCCAGCAGTGACCCCCTCCTAGCGGGGGGCTACGAGCAGTACTTC. Based on the CDR3 plus reference TRBV2 and TRBJ2-7, the full variable domain is EPEVTQTPSHQVTQMGQEVILRCVPISNHLYFYWYRQILGQKVEFLVSFYNNEISEKSEIFDDQFSVERPDGSNFTLKIRSTKLEDSAMYFCASSDPLLAGGYEQYFGPGTRLTVT.

The gene calls are TRBV4-2 and TRBJ2-3; TRBD2 matches 11 bases. Trimming took 0 bases from V and 5 from J; bases not matched to a gene: 7. The CDR3 sequence is 17 residues long. The germline CDR1 and CDR2 sequences are LGHNA and YNFKEQ. The CDR3 nucleotides are TGTGCCAGCAGCCAAGATGGGCTAGCGGGAGGTCAAGATACGCAGTATTTT. Residues: CASSQDGLAGGQDTQYF.

This clone has just one count. V usage is TRBV6-5 and J usage is TRBJ2-5; TRBD2 agrees at 8 bases. The CDR3 totals 16 residues. The germline V gene has CDR1 MNHEY and CDR2 SVGAGI. After removal of 2 bases from V and 5 bases from J, the junction contained 10 bases not matched to a gene. CDR3 region: CASSYVEGLDRETQYF. The CDR3 DNA reads TGTGCCAGCAGTTACGTGGAGGGACTAGATAGGGAGACCCAGTACTTC.

Only a few counts were recorded for this clone. V is TRBV10-3 and J is TRBJ2-3; tentative D call: TRBD1 (6 bases). The germline V gene has CDR1 ENHRY and CDR2 SYGVKD. The CDR3 length is 17 residues. Trimming removed 10 bases at V and 1 base at J, with 24 bases between. CDR3 sequence reads: CATKDRVTGLGTDTQYF. The CDR3, as DNA: TGTGCCACCAAAGACCGTGTTACAGGGTTAGGCACAGATACGCAGTATTTT.

This chain connects TRBV9 to TRBJ2-4, with 9 bases matching TRBD1. V was pared by 3 bases and J by 5 bases, with 9 bases of the junction left unmatched. The germline CDR1 and CDR2 sequences are SGDLS and YYNGEE. This CDR3 spans 16 amino acids. CDR3 coding DNA: TGTGCCAGCAGCGCCAACAGGGGGCTTTTTCAAAACATTCAGTACTTC. This encodes CASSANRGLFQNIQYF.

The V gene is TRBV18, the J gene TRBJ2-7, with D perhaps matching TRBD1 (6 bases). CDR1 and CDR2 from the germline V gene are KGHSH and LQKENI. V was shortened by 6 bases and J by 2 bases, with 14 bases between the two germline ends. This CDR3 is 14 amino acids long. The CDR3 region is CASSMAGVTYEQYF. DNA of the CDR3: TGTGCCAGCTCGATGGCAGGGGTAACCTACGAGCAGTACTTC.

The chain couples TRBV30 to TRBJ2-1; D possibly corresponds to TRBD1 (8 bases). V was clipped by 8 bases and J by 8 bases, with 19 bases between them. The CDR3 runs to 13 residues. CDR1 GTSNPN and CDR2 SVGIG come from the germline V gene (reference sequence). This CDR3 reads CAADREGYDEQFF. CDR3 in DNA: TGTGCCGCGGACAGGGAGGGGTACGATGAGCAGTTCTTC.

The CDR3 loop is CASRLWGDNQPQHF. In nucleotides, the CDR3 is TGTGCCAGCAGACTGTGGGGCGACAATCAGCCCCAGCATTTT. The chain links TRBV28 to TRBJ1-5; TRBD1 is a possible D gene (5 bases). V was shortened by 6 bases and J by 3 bases, with 12 bases between the two germline ends. The germline V gene encodes CDR1 MDHEN and CDR2 SYDVKM. The CDR3 contains 14 residues. The variable domain in full, completed from reference TRBV28 and TRBJ1-5, reads DVKVTQSSRYLVKRTGEKVFLECVQDMDHENMFWYRQDPGLGLRLIYFSYDVKMKEKGDIPEGYSVSREKKERFSLILESASTNQTSMYLCASRLWGDNQPQHFGDGTRLSIL.

This rearrangement joins TRBV6-1 to TRBJ2-7; 10 positions match TRBD1. There are 15 residues in the CDR3. Trimming cost V 5 bases and J 3 bases; bases outside gene matches: 7. The germline V gene encodes CDR1 MNHNS and CDR2 SASEGT. CDR3 region: CASSRDRGALYEQYF. CDR3 in DNA: TGTGCCAGCAGTCGGGACAGGGGAGCTCTCTACGAGCAGTACTTC.

This clone has only one observation. The chain links TRBV5-1 to TRBJ2-7; 10 positions match TRBD2. The V gene's germline CDR1 is SGHRS and CDR2 YFSETQ. The V gene end was trimmed by 4 bases and the J gene end by 1 base; junction bases not matched to a gene: 2. The CDR3 sequence is 14 residues long. The CDR3, as DNA: TGCGCCAGCAGCGCTAGCGGGAGTTCCTACGAGCAGTACTTC. Its translation: CASSASGSSYEQYF.

The genes are TRBV28 and TRBJ2-5; D gene ambiguous. The V end was cut by 5 bases, the J end by 1 base, with 14 bases between. Germline CDR1 reads MDHEN; CDR2 reads SYDVKM. This CDR3 has 15 amino acids. This CDR3 is CASSRMDRSQETQYF. The CDR3, as DNA: TGTGCCAGCAGTCGCATGGATCGGAGCCAAGAGACCCAGTACTTC. The variable domain in full, with the rest retrieved from reference TRBV28 and TRBJ2-5, is DVKVTQSSRYLVKRTGEKVFLECVQDMDHENMFWYRQDPGLGLRLIYFSYDVKMKEKGDIPEGYSVSREKKERFSLILESASTNQTSMYLCASSRMDRSQETQYFGPGTRLLVL.

A note on this clone: At one of its ends the junction is not consistent with the germline gene, which may arise from a read error. The genes are TRBV7-7 and TRBJ1-1; 9 positions match TRBD1. Per the germline V gene, CDR1 is SSHAT and CDR2 is FNYEAQ (reference sequence). CDR3 length: 16 amino acids. CDR3 loop: CASSPRQGGFDTEAFF. The CDR3 region has the DNA TGTGCTAGCAGCCCACGACAGGGGGGATTTGACACTGAAGCTTTCTTT. The whole variable domain, filled in from reference TRBV7-7 and TRBJ1-1, reads GAGVSQSPRYKVTKRGQDVTLRCDPISSHATLYWYQQALGQGPEFLTYFNYEAQPDKSGLPSDRFSAERPEGSISTLTIQRTEQRDSAMYRCASSPRQGGFDTEAFFGQGTRLTVV.

The chain carries TRBV5-6 and TRBJ2-7; a weak D match, TRBD1 (5 bases). CDR1 is SGHDT, CDR2 YYEEEE, per germline. CDR3 length: 14 residues. V dropped 4 bases and J dropped 3 bases, with 14 bases sitting between them. CDR3 DNA: TGTGCCAGCAGCCTGGTAGGGGAAGGCTACGAGCAGTACTTC. Translated, it gives CASSLVGEGYEQYF.